These T cell receptor beta chains were read from a single sample in a study of blood T cell repertoires in COVID-19. Here immunoSEQ multiplex PCR was the method, and the copy in TCRdb shows in-frame clones only, minus some. Of 300,000 to 350,000 clones listed, roughly 90% were seen once; the top ten hold about 7%. The sequencing sample was made of peripheral blood. The source of these receptors is a woman between 65 and 79 years old with COVID-19, enrolled during active disease. CDR3s include the opening cysteine and the closing phenylalanine or tryptophan. Each record gives: D gene, CDR3 length, J gene, clone size, V gene, CDR3 DNA, CDR3 protein. The D gene is left open where the match is weak. Some rows have no size entry. The others give once, few or many, or a class for an expanded clone.

d_call: NA; cdr3_length: 15; j_call: TRBJ1-2; clone_size: NA; v_call: TRBV19; cdr3_nt: TGTGCCAGTAGTATAGTGGGGGCCCGCTCTTATGGCTACACCTTC; cdr3_aa: CASSIVGARSYGYTF
d_call: TRBD2; cdr3_length: 16; j_call: TRBJ2-1; clone_size: NA; v_call: TRBV2; cdr3_nt: TGTGCCAGCAGTGAACCCGTGGCGGGGGGACCCAATGAGCAGTTCTTC; cdr3_aa: CASSEPVAGGPNEQFF
d_call: NA; cdr3_length: 13; j_call: TRBJ1-1; clone_size: NA; v_call: TRBV27; cdr3_nt: TGTGCCAGCAGTTTACTAGGCACGGCTGAAGCTTTCTTT; cdr3_aa: CASSLLGTAEAFF
d_call: NA; cdr3_length: 16; j_call: TRBJ1-1; clone_size: once; v_call: TRBV5-6; cdr3_nt: TGTGCCAGCAGCTTGGGAAACAGGGCAATGAACACTGAAGCTTTCTTT; cdr3_aa: CASSLGNRAMNTEAFF
d_call: NA; cdr3_length: 14; j_call: TRBJ2-5; clone_size: NA; v_call: TRBV7-2; cdr3_nt: TGTGCCAGCAGCTCGGGTACAGGGAAAGAGACCCAGTACTTC; cdr3_aa: CASSSGTGKETQYF
d_call: NA; cdr3_length: 13; j_call: TRBJ2-3; clone_size: NA; v_call: TRBV24-1; cdr3_nt: TGTGCCACCAGTGACCTGGGCCCAATGGGGCAGTATTTT; cdr3_aa: CATSDLGPMGQYF
d_call: TRBD1; cdr3_length: 15; j_call: TRBJ1-2; clone_size: NA; v_call: TRBV6-5; cdr3_nt: TGTGCCAGCAGTCCCCGTTCTCGATCAGGGGGGGGCTACACCTTC; cdr3_aa: CASSPRSRSGGGYTF
d_call: NA; cdr3_length: 11; j_call: TRBJ1-1; clone_size: once; v_call: TRBV6-5; cdr3_nt: TGTGCCAGCAGTAACACAGGAGAAGCTTTCTTT; cdr3_aa: CASSNTGEAFF
d_call: TRBD1; cdr3_length: 14; j_call: TRBJ2-3; clone_size: NA; v_call: TRBV19; cdr3_nt: TGTGCCAGTAGGGACAGGGGACATACAGATACGCAGTATTTT; cdr3_aa: CASRDRGHTDTQYF
d_call: NA; cdr3_length: 13; j_call: TRBJ1-1; clone_size: NA; v_call: TRBV10-1; cdr3_nt: TGCGCCACCCAGACAGGCTTGAACACTGAAGCTTTCTTT; cdr3_aa: CATQTGLNTEAFF
d_call: TRBD1; cdr3_length: 16; j_call: TRBJ1-5; clone_size: NA; v_call: TRBV6-6; cdr3_nt: TGTGCCAGCAGTTACTTCTTAACAGGGGGCAATCAGCCCCAGCATTTT; cdr3_aa: CASSYFLTGGNQPQHF
d_call: NA; cdr3_length: 12; j_call: TRBJ1-2; clone_size: NA; v_call: TRBV24-1; cdr3_nt: TGTGCCACCAGCCAGGGTGAGGCGGGCTACACCTTC; cdr3_aa: CATSQGEAGYTF
d_call: TRBD1; cdr3_length: 16; j_call: TRBJ1-2; clone_size: NA; v_call: TRBV11-2; cdr3_nt: TGTGCCAGCAGCTTAGTTGGAGACAGGGGGTTATATGGCTACACCTTC; cdr3_aa: CASSLVGDRGLYGYTF
d_call: TRBD2; cdr3_length: 17; j_call: TRBJ2-5; clone_size: NA; v_call: TRBV7-8; cdr3_nt: TGTGCCAGCAGCATGTGGACTAGCGGGGGGGCCCAAGAGACCCAGTACTTC; cdr3_aa: CASSMWTSGGAQETQYF
d_call: NA; cdr3_length: 15; j_call: TRBJ1-1; clone_size: NA; v_call: TRBV19; cdr3_nt: TGTGCCAGTAGTATTCGGCCCAGGGTCGGCACTGAAGCTTTCTTT; cdr3_aa: CASSIRPRVGTEAFF
d_call: NA; cdr3_length: 13; j_call: TRBJ1-5; clone_size: NA; v_call: TRBV21-1; cdr3_nt: TGTGCCAGCAGCGGACAGGGGAATCAGCCCCAGCATTTT; cdr3_aa: CASSGQGNQPQHF
d_call: TRBD1; cdr3_length: 16; j_call: TRBJ1-1; clone_size: NA; v_call: TRBV7-3; cdr3_nt: TGTGCCAGCAGCCCCGGACAGGGACGAAGAAACACTGAAGCTTTCTTT; cdr3_aa: CASSPGQGRRNTEAFF
d_call: NA; cdr3_length: 14; j_call: TRBJ1-4; clone_size: NA; v_call: TRBV6-4; cdr3_nt: TGTGCCAGCAGTGACTCGGCGGGGGATGAAAAACTGTTTTTT; cdr3_aa: CASSDSAGDEKLFF
d_call: NA; cdr3_length: 15; j_call: TRBJ2-7; clone_size: NA; v_call: TRBV9; cdr3_nt: TGTGCCAGCAGCGTAGGGGCAGAAAGCCTCTACGAGCAGTACTTC; cdr3_aa: CASSVGAESLYEQYF
d_call: NA; cdr3_length: 17; j_call: TRBJ1-5; clone_size: NA; v_call: TRBV12-5; cdr3_nt: TGTGCTAGTGGTTTGGTACTGAGAGGACAGTTAAATCAGCCCCAGCATTTT; cdr3_aa: CASGLVLRGQLNQPQHF
d_call: NA; cdr3_length: 16; j_call: TRBJ2-4; clone_size: once; v_call: TRBV27; cdr3_nt: TGTGCCAGCAGTTTAAATGAGGGGGTAGCCAAAAACATTCAGTACTTC; cdr3_aa: CASSLNEGVAKNIQYF
d_call: TRBD1; cdr3_length: 15; j_call: TRBJ2-7; clone_size: NA; v_call: TRBV4-3; cdr3_nt: TGCGCCAGCAGCGCATGGACAGGGAGCTCCTACGAGCAGTACTTC; cdr3_aa: CASSAWTGSSYEQYF
d_call: TRBD1; cdr3_length: 15; j_call: TRBJ2-1; clone_size: NA; v_call: TRBV9; cdr3_nt: TGTGCCAGCAGCGCGGACAGGGTGAAGGGAAATGAGCAGTTCTTC; cdr3_aa: CASSADRVKGNEQFF
d_call: TRBD2; cdr3_length: 16; j_call: TRBJ2-7; clone_size: NA; v_call: TRBV4-1; cdr3_nt: TGCGCCAGCAGCCAAGATGCCGCGGGGGGCTCCTACGAGCAGTACTTC; cdr3_aa: CASSQDAAGGSYEQYF
d_call: NA; cdr3_length: 11; j_call: TRBJ1-4; clone_size: NA; v_call: TRBV29-1; cdr3_nt: TGCAGCGTTGGGGGGGGTGAAAAACTGTTTTTT; cdr3_aa: CSVGGGEKLFF
d_call: TRBD1; cdr3_length: 14; j_call: TRBJ1-4; clone_size: NA; v_call: TRBV2; cdr3_nt: TGTGCCAGCAACAGCAACAGGGGTACCGAAAAACTGTTTTTT; cdr3_aa: CASNSNRGTEKLFF
d_call: TRBD2; cdr3_length: 13; j_call: TRBJ2-5; clone_size: few; v_call: TRBV27; cdr3_nt: TGTGCCAGCAGCCATAGCGGGGTTGAGACCCAGTACTTC; cdr3_aa: CASSHSGVETQYF
d_call: TRBD1; cdr3_length: 15; j_call: TRBJ1-2; clone_size: NA; v_call: TRBV14; cdr3_nt: TGTGCCAGCAGCCAAGATCACAGGGGAGGCTATGGCTACACCTTC; cdr3_aa: CASSQDHRGGYGYTF
d_call: TRBD1; cdr3_length: 16; j_call: TRBJ2-1; clone_size: NA; v_call: TRBV18; cdr3_nt: TGTGCCAGCTCACCATCGATGGCAGGGGGCCACAATGAGCAGTTCTTC; cdr3_aa: CASSPSMAGGHNEQFF
d_call: NA; cdr3_length: 13; j_call: TRBJ1-1; clone_size: NA; v_call: TRBV5-1; cdr3_nt: TGCGCCAGCAGCTTTCAGGGGAACACTGAAGCTTTCTTT; cdr3_aa: CASSFQGNTEAFF
d_call: NA; cdr3_length: 15; j_call: TRBJ1-2; clone_size: once; v_call: TRBV4-3; cdr3_nt: TGCGCCAGCAGCCGGTCGGGCGGGGGGCACTATGGCTACACCTTC; cdr3_aa: CASSRSGGGHYGYTF
d_call: NA; cdr3_length: 18; j_call: TRBJ1-5; clone_size: NA; v_call: TRBV19; cdr3_nt: TGTGCCAGTAGTATAGCGGGGGGCAGAAGACGCAGCAATCAGCCCCAGCATTTT; cdr3_aa: CASSIAGGRRRSNQPQHF
d_call: NA; cdr3_length: 16; j_call: TRBJ2-3; clone_size: NA; v_call: TRBV3-1/TRBV3-2; cdr3_nt: TGTGCCAGCAGCCCAGGACTTTTCTTCAACACAGATACGCAGTATTTT; cdr3_aa: CASSPGLFFNTDTQYF
d_call: TRBD1; cdr3_length: 16; j_call: TRBJ1-3; clone_size: NA; v_call: TRBV5-8; cdr3_nt: TGTGCCAGCAGCCCGGCGGACAGGCTCTCTGGAAACACCATATATTTT; cdr3_aa: CASSPADRLSGNTIYF
d_call: NA; cdr3_length: 15; j_call: TRBJ2-5; clone_size: once; v_call: TRBV5-6; cdr3_nt: TGTGCCAGCAGCTGGGGAGGGGGGCTTGAAGAGACCCAGTACTTC; cdr3_aa: CASSWGGGLEETQYF
d_call: TRBD1; cdr3_length: 14; j_call: TRBJ1-1; clone_size: NA; v_call: TRBV7-9; cdr3_nt: TGTGCCAGCAGCTTAGCCACGACAGGGGCTGAAGCTTTCTTT; cdr3_aa: CASSLATTGAEAFF
d_call: NA; cdr3_length: 15; j_call: TRBJ1-3; clone_size: NA; v_call: TRBV24-1; cdr3_nt: TGTGCCACCAGTGATTCAGGACTCTCTGGAAACACCATATATTTT; cdr3_aa: CATSDSGLSGNTIYF
d_call: NA; cdr3_length: 17; j_call: TRBJ2-6; clone_size: NA; v_call: TRBV5-8; cdr3_nt: TGTGCCACCCAAACCGGGACATACCTCTCTGGGGCCAACGTCCTGACTTTC; cdr3_aa: CATQTGTYLSGANVLTF
d_call: NA; cdr3_length: 11; j_call: TRBJ2-3; clone_size: NA; v_call: TRBV12-5; cdr3_nt: TGTGCTAGTGCTTTACAGGGTCCGCAGTATTTT; cdr3_aa: CASALQGPQYF
d_call: NA; cdr3_length: 12; j_call: TRBJ1-1; clone_size: NA; v_call: TRBV5-1; cdr3_nt: TGCGCCAGCAGCTTGGTACGGGACAAAGCTTTCTTT; cdr3_aa: CASSLVRDKAFF
d_call: TRBD1; cdr3_length: 13; j_call: TRBJ1-5; clone_size: NA; v_call: TRBV2; cdr3_nt: TGTGCCAGCAGTGGGACAGGGGGTCAGCCCCAGCATTTT; cdr3_aa: CASSGTGGQPQHF
d_call: NA; cdr3_length: 13; j_call: TRBJ1-6; clone_size: NA; v_call: TRBV30; cdr3_nt: TGTGCCTGGAGTGTGAACAATAATTCACCCCTCCACTTT; cdr3_aa: CAWSVNNNSPLHF
d_call: NA; cdr3_length: 13; j_call: TRBJ2-2; clone_size: NA; v_call: TRBV5-1; cdr3_nt: TGCGCCAGCAGCTTCAGCGGCACCGGGGAGCTGTTTTTT; cdr3_aa: CASSFSGTGELFF
d_call: NA; cdr3_length: 13; j_call: TRBJ1-1; clone_size: NA; v_call: TRBV7-2; cdr3_nt: TGTGCCAGCAGCTCCGACAACCTCAAGGGGGCTTTCTTT; cdr3_aa: CASSSDNLKGAFF
d_call: NA; cdr3_length: 14; j_call: TRBJ1-5; clone_size: once; v_call: TRBV27; cdr3_nt: TGTGCCAGCAGTTGGGGCAGTGAGTATCAGCCCCAGCATTTT; cdr3_aa: CASSWGSEYQPQHF
d_call: TRBD1; cdr3_length: 14; j_call: TRBJ2-7; clone_size: NA; v_call: TRBV7-2; cdr3_nt: TGTGCCAGCAGACAGGACAGGGGACTTTACGAGCAGTACTTC; cdr3_aa: CASRQDRGLYEQYF
d_call: TRBD2; cdr3_length: 13; j_call: TRBJ2-7; clone_size: NA; v_call: TRBV12-3/TRBV12-4; cdr3_nt: TGTGCCAGCAGCCCGGGAGGGGCAAGGGAGCAGTACTTC; cdr3_aa: CASSPGGAREQYF
d_call: NA; cdr3_length: 14; j_call: TRBJ2-3; clone_size: NA; v_call: TRBV3-1/TRBV3-2; cdr3_nt: TGTGCCAGCAGCCAGAGGAGATCCACAGATACGCAGTATTTT; cdr3_aa: CASSQRRSTDTQYF
d_call: NA; cdr3_length: 12; j_call: TRBJ1-4; clone_size: NA; v_call: TRBV1; cdr3_nt: TGCACCAGCAGCCAAGATCTTGAAAAACTGTTTTTT; cdr3_aa: CTSSQDLEKLFF
d_call: TRBD1; cdr3_length: 16; j_call: TRBJ1-1; clone_size: NA; v_call: TRBV29-1; cdr3_nt: TGCAGCGTTGAAGGCTGGACAGGGATGGGCAACACTGAAGCTTTCTTT; cdr3_aa: CSVEGWTGMGNTEAFF
d_call: NA; cdr3_length: 15; j_call: TRBJ2-5; clone_size: NA; v_call: TRBV7-3; cdr3_nt: TGTGCCAGCAGCTTCTCGGACAGCGCGGGTCAGACCCAGTACTTC; cdr3_aa: CASSFSDSAGQTQYF
d_call: NA; cdr3_length: 12; j_call: TRBJ1-1; clone_size: NA; v_call: TRBV19; cdr3_nt: TGTGCCAGTAGTAACAGGAACACTGAAGCTTTCTTT; cdr3_aa: CASSNRNTEAFF
d_call: TRBD2; cdr3_length: 16; j_call: TRBJ2-3; clone_size: once; v_call: TRBV14; cdr3_nt: TGTGCCAGCAGCCGGGTTAGCGGGCCTTCCACAGATACGCAGTATTTT; cdr3_aa: CASSRVSGPSTDTQYF
d_call: TRBD2; cdr3_length: 13; j_call: TRBJ2-3; clone_size: NA; v_call: TRBV12-3/TRBV12-4; cdr3_nt: TGTGCCAGCAGGGAGCGGGGCCCAGATACGCAGTATTTT; cdr3_aa: CASRERGPDTQYF
d_call: TRBD1; cdr3_length: 14; j_call: TRBJ2-7; clone_size: NA; v_call: TRBV9; cdr3_nt: TGTGCCAGCAGCTTCCGGGACAGGGGTGGGGAGCAGTACTTC; cdr3_aa: CASSFRDRGGEQYF
d_call: NA; cdr3_length: 15; j_call: TRBJ2-7; clone_size: NA; v_call: TRBV7-2; cdr3_nt: TGTGCCAGCAGCTTATCCCCCGCTAGCTCCTACGAGCAGTACTTC; cdr3_aa: CASSLSPASSYEQYF
d_call: TRBD1; cdr3_length: 14; j_call: TRBJ1-1; clone_size: NA; v_call: TRBV4-1; cdr3_nt: TGCGCCAGCAGCCAAGGAGAGGGACAGGGACAAGCTTTCTTT; cdr3_aa: CASSQGEGQGQAFF
d_call: NA; cdr3_length: 18; j_call: TRBJ2-7; clone_size: NA; v_call: TRBV7-3; cdr3_nt: TGTGCCAGCAGCTTTTCCGGTATGACTGGCAGAGTCTCCTACGAGCAGTACTTC; cdr3_aa: CASSFSGMTGRVSYEQYF